This record concerns one T cell receptor beta chain sequence. Its antigen remains unknown. This entry comes from a study of cytomegalovirus exposure and HLA in healthy donors. For the study at large: Earlier, 100 million or so unique TCR beta sequences were recovered from some 200 million T cells by an analysis.

This CDR3 region has 17 residues. Between the trimmed V and J ends, which lost 1 base and 6 bases, there was a span of 18 bases. Germline V gene sequence: CDR1 LNHNV, CDR2 YYDKDF (reference sequence). PCR amplification relied on 60 Vbeta primers (plus 13 Jbeta primers). Libraries were prepared by immunoSEQ multiplex PCR; TCRdb keeps only in-frame clonotypes and omits some of them. The sample lists 110,000 or so clones; over 75% were seen once. Study-level points and caveats: Under in vitro conditions, a few CMV-associated chains were confirmed as specific for CMV antigens. Most TCR beta V segments were productive about 90% or about 30% of the time in an earlier analysis. Certain sequence variants were highly shared and formed a cluster, and this cluster was likely a sequencing artifact.

The source of this sequence is a woman aged 18-30 years in good health and CMV-seronegative. Specimen: PBMCs. This chain links TRBV15 with TRBJ2-2; D perhaps matches TRBD1 (6 bases). CDR3 sequence: CATSRALTGKVAGELFF. Here the CDR3 DNA reads TGTGCCACCAGCAGAGCCTTAACAGGGAAAGTAGCCGGGGAGCTGTTTTTT. The whole variable domain, filled in from reference TRBV15 and TRBJ2-2, reads DAMVIQNPRYQVTQFGKPVTLSCSQTLNHNVMYWYQQKSSQAPKLLFHYYDKDFNNEADTPDNFQSRRPNTSFCFLDIRSPGLGDTAMYLCATSRALTGKVAGELFFGEGSRLTVL.